This record looks at one T cell receptor (beta chain) sequence and its context. The sample comes from a study of T cell responses to AZD1222 COVID-19 vaccine. CDR1 is SGHDT and CDR2 is YYEEEE in the germline V gene. V gave up 0 bases and J gave up 3 bases; unmatched junction bases: 6. The CDR3 has 16 amino acids. Sequencing was performed with immunoSEQ multiplex PCR; in TCRdb, only in-frame clones are kept and a portion is missing. In the table there are more than 95,000 clones, nearly 95% of which are singletons. The V gene is TRBV5-6, the J gene TRBJ1-5; 7 bases are shared with TRBD1. The material was peripheral blood, obtained on day 0 of AZD1222 vaccination. The TCR sequence derives from an adult in good health. The CDR3 DNA is TGTGCCAGCAGCTTGGGGTCAGGGGGTTACAATCAGCCCCAGCATTTT. Translating it yields CASSLGSGGYNQPQHF.